This T cell receptor (beta chain) originates from a study of T cell changes during pregnancy in multiple sclerosis. Only in-frame clones appear in the TCRdb table, and some are missing; sequencing was by immunoSEQ multiplex PCR. The data show nearly 80,000 clones, around nine tenths seen once. This CDR3 has 16 amino acids. V lost 6 bases, J lost 5 bases, and 19 bases lay in between. Germline-derived CDR1 and CDR2 are MNHEY and SMNVEV (reference sequence). Here the sequenced sample was CD4+ T cells from peripheral blood mononuclear cells, taken before pregnancy. This receptor was identified in a female donor with multiple sclerosis, enrolled in a pregnancy study. The chain uses TRBV27 and TRBJ1-4; TRBD1 might be the D (6 bases). The chain's CDR3 is CASSRIPGQRNEKLFF. CDR3 nucleotides: TGTGCCAGCAGCAGGATACCGGGACAAAGAAATGAAAAACTGTTTTTT.